What follows are 26 T cell receptor beta chains derived from one specimen sequenced in a study of cytomegalovirus exposure and HLA in healthy donors. Use of 60 Vbeta and 13 Jbeta primers characterized the PCR. The protocol was immunoSEQ multiplex PCR, while the TCRdb copy is restricted to in-frame clones and leaves out a portion. The data show around 130,000 clones, with approximately 8.8% seen just once and approximately 5% held by the top ten. Sequences were obtained from PBMCs. Receptors originate from a man between 35 and 55 years old in good health and CMV-seronegative.

This clone appeared a few times. This chain links TRBV9 with TRBJ2-3, with D uncertain. The CDR3 has 14 residues. Germline V lookup: CDR1 SGDLS, CDR2 YYNGEE. V was cut by 0 bases and J by 2 bases, with 7 bases left in between. The CDR3 DNA reads TGTGCCAGCAGCGTAGCAGGCCCCACAGATACGCAGTATTTT. Translation: CASSVAGPTDTQYF.

The chain employs TRBV6-1 and TRBJ2-3; 13 bases line up with TRBD2. Germline CDR1 and CDR2: MNHNS and SASEGT. The length of the CDR3 is 14 residues. V lost 6 bases, J lost 6 bases, and 3 bases stayed unmatched. CDR3 sequence (DNA): TGTGCCAGCAGGCCGGGACTAGCGGGGGATACGCAGTATTTT. It specifies CASRPGLAGDTQYF.

The chain links TRBV28 to TRBJ1-1; unclear D gene. V was clipped by 5 bases and J by 0 bases, with 19 bases between them. In germline, CDR1 is MDHEN, CDR2 SYDVKM. The CDR3 loop spans 17 amino acids. The CDR3 is CASSPPPGGLVNTEAFF. The CDR3 coding sequence is TGTGCCAGCAGTCCCCCCCCCGGAGGGCTGGTGAACACTGAAGCTTTCTTT.

There are a few counts of this clone. This chain connects TRBV5-4 to TRBJ2-7, with TRBD2 matching over 8 bases. CDR1 and CDR2 from the germline V gene are SGHNT and YYREEE (reference sequence). The CDR3 is made up of 14 amino acids. V gave up 2 bases and J gave up 3 bases; unmatched junction bases: 4. The CDR3 coding sequence is TGTGCCAGCAGCTTCGGGGGGGCGAGCTACGAGCAGTACTTC. Its protein is CASSFGGASYEQYF.

This clone was recorded a few times. The genes are TRBV23-1 and TRBJ1-1, with D uncertain. TRBV23-1 is sorted into the ORF group, with uncertain function. V was clipped by 2 bases and J by 1 base, with 2 bases between them. CDR3 size: 12 residues. CDR3 coding DNA: TGCGCCAGCAGTCAACAGAACACTGAAGCTTTCTTT. Its translation: CASSQQNTEAFF.

This clone was detected only a few times. V usage is TRBV30 and J usage is TRBJ1-5, with a tentative D call TRBD1 (6 bases). Trimming stripped 0 bases from V and 1 base from J, with 10 bases between. The CDR3 totals 15 residues. The germline V gene encodes CDR1 GTSNPN and CDR2 SVGIG (reference sequence). The CDR3 coding sequence is TGTGCCTGGAGTGTAGGGCAGGGGAGCAATCAGCCCCAGCATTTT. This gives the protein CAWSVGQGSNQPQHF.

This clone has just a few counts. This chain uses TRBV9 with TRBJ2-3, with 11 nucleotides matching TRBD2. The CDR3 runs 16 residues. The V gene end was trimmed by 3 bases and the J gene end by 1 base; junction bases not matched to a gene: 4. Germline CDR1 is SGDLS and CDR2 is YYNGEE. CDR3 nucleotides: TGTGCCAGCAGCGCAGGTAGCGGGGGGGGCACAGATACGCAGTATTTT. It specifies CASSAGSGGGTDTQYF.

This clone appeared a few times. J is TRBJ1-6 and V is TRBV27, with 7 positions matching TRBD1. CDR3 length equals 21 residues. Germline V gene sequence: CDR1 MNHEY, CDR2 SMNVEV (reference sequence). J gave up 0 bases and V 6 bases, and 20 bases lay outside the gene matches. This CDR3 reads CASSPKYLYRGQSSYNSPLHF. The CDR3 bases are TGTGCCAGCAGCCCAAAGTACCTATACAGGGGACAGAGCTCCTATAATTCACCCCTCCACTTT.

The J gene is TRBJ2-7, the V gene TRBV5-8; 8 nucleotides align to TRBD1. J lost 5 bases, V lost 4 bases, and 11 bases had no gene match. The CDR3 is made up of 15 amino acids. Germline assignment: CDR1 SGHTS and CDR2 YDEGEE. The CDR3 region has the DNA TGTGCCAGCAGCCCCTCCGGACAGGGAAAAGACGAGCAGTACTTC. It yields the protein CASSPSGQGKDEQYF.

This clone showed up just a few times. The chain joins TRBV6-5 to TRBJ2-7, with 12 positions matching TRBD1. Trimming cost V 0 bases and J 4 bases; bases outside gene matches: 4. Germline V CDR1 and CDR2: MNHEY, SVGAGI. The CDR3 extends over 16 amino acids. CDR3 nucleotides: TGTGCCAGCAGTTACTCGGGGACAGGGGGCTCGTACGAGCAGTACTTC. Amino acids: CASSYSGTGGSYEQYF.

V is TRBV2 and J is TRBJ2-5, with D maybe TRBD1 (5 bases). Trimming left V 6 bases short and J 2 bases short, with 7 bases between. The germline V gene has CDR1 SNHLY and CDR2 FYNNEI. The CDR3 is 12 residues long. The CDR3 nucleotides are TGTGCCAGCAGGACAGTACAAGAGACCCAGTACTTC. Translating it yields CASRTVQETQYF. Supplemented by reference TRBV2 and TRBJ2-5, the full variable domain reads EPEVTQTPSHQVTQMGQEVILRCVPISNHLYFYWYRQILGQKVEFLVSFYNNEISEKSEIFDDQFSVERPDGSNFTLKIRSTKLEDSAMYFCASRTVQETQYFGPGTRLLVL.

This clone was observed a handful of times. The V gene is TRBV4-3, the J gene TRBJ2-1; 11 bases agree with TRBD2. V gave up 1 base and J gave up 3 bases; unmatched junction bases: 8. The germline V gene encodes CDR1 LGHNA and CDR2 YSLEER. This CDR3 is built from 18 residues. The DNA of the CDR3 is TGCGCCAGCAGCCAAGGCGGTCTAGCGGGGGGAAACTACAATGAGCAGTTCTTC. Its translation: CASSQGGLAGGNYNEQFF.

V and J are TRBV30 and TRBJ1-5; the match to TRBD1 covers 7 bases. Germline trimming cut 8 bases from V and 5 bases from J; bases unmatched to any gene: 6. The CDR3 consists of 12 residues. The germline V gene has CDR1 GTSNPN and CDR2 SVGIG (reference sequence). The CDR3 DNA sequence: TGTGCCCAGGGACAGCCAGATCAGCCCCAGCATTTT. Residues: CAQGQPDQPQHF.

This clone was counted between two and nine times. The genes are TRBV7-9 and TRBJ2-2; perhaps TRBD1 as D (5 bases). The CDR3 is made up of 14 amino acids. The germline gives CDR1 SEHNR, CDR2 FQNEAQ (reference sequence). The V gene lost 4 bases and the J gene lost 4 bases, with 10 bases spanning the gap. The CDR3 is CASSSRVSTGELFF. As DNA, the CDR3 is TGTGCCAGCAGCTCCAGGGTCAGCACCGGGGAGCTGTTTTTT. Supplemented by reference TRBV7-9 and TRBJ2-2, the full variable domain reads DTGVSQNPRHKITKRGQNVTFRCDPISEHNRLYWYRQTLGQGPEFLTYFQNEAQLEKSRLLSDRFSAERPKGSFSTLEIQRTEQGDSAMYLCASSSRVSTGELFFGEGSRLTVL.

The chain employs TRBV4-2 and TRBJ2-1; TRBD2 agrees at 7 bases. V lost 1 base and J lost 3; bases outside the gene matches: 12. The CDR3 length is 18 residues. Germline lookup yields CDR1 LGHNA and CDR2 YNFKEQ. The CDR3 coding sequence is TGTGCCAGCAGCCAAGGGAGAGGCGGGTTAGCGGGCTACAATGAGCAGTTCTTC. Amino acids: CASSQGRGGLAGYNEQFF.

This clone was seen a handful of times. The gene calls are TRBV7-8 and TRBJ1-1, with 7 bases aligning to TRBD1. The CDR3 runs to 15 residues. The V and J ends lost 5 bases and 5 bases, in that order; junction bases with no gene match: 11. Germline loops: CDR1 SGHVS, CDR2 FQNEAQ. The CDR3 spells CASSVQGGSWTEAFF. The CDR3 DNA follows: TGTGCCAGCAGCGTCCAGGGGGGATCGTGGACTGAAGCTTTCTTT.

The chain carries TRBV18 and TRBJ1-2; 8 nucleotides line up with TRBD1. Germline assignment: CDR1 KGHSH and CDR2 LQKENI. The CDR3 has 17 amino acids. The ends lost 3 bases at V and 4 bases at J; junction bases unmatched: 13. CDR3 amino acids: CASSPGQAQAVVYGYTF. CDR3 coding DNA: TGTGCCAGCTCACCGGGACAGGCGCAGGCCGTCGTCTATGGCTACACCTTC.

This clone was counted a few times. The chain has TRBV9 and TRBJ1-1, with unresolved D. This CDR3 is 17 amino acids long. V was shortened by 0 bases and J by 1 base, with 16 bases between the two germline ends. CDR1 SGDLS and CDR2 YYNGEE come from the germline V gene. The DNA for the CDR3 is TGTGCCAGCAGCGTAGCTCGCACGGTGAACCCGAACACTGAAGCTTTCTTT. It codes for CASSVARTVNPNTEAFF.

This clone was seen a handful of times. The CDR3 reads CASSLTAEGEQYF. The CDR3 DNA is TGCGCCAGCAGCTTGACGGCAGAGGGCGAGCAGTACTTC. The J gene is TRBJ2-7, the V gene TRBV5-1, with D perhaps TRBD2 (5 bases). The germline V gene has CDR1 SGHRS and CDR2 YFSETQ. CDR3 length: 13 amino acids. V was clipped by 1 base and J by 6 bases, with 11 bases between them.

Only a few counts were recorded for this clone. The chain combines TRBV11-2 with TRBJ2-7, with D uncertain. Per the germline V gene, CDR1 is SGHAT and CDR2 is FQNNGV. Trimming stripped 1 base from V and 3 bases from J, with 10 bases between. The CDR3 has 14 residues. CDR3 bases: TGTGCCAGCAGCTTAGGGCAGGCGATCTACGAGCAGTACTTC. Amino acid sequence: CASSLGQAIYEQYF.

The chain employs TRBV5-1 and TRBJ2-2; TRBD2 aligns across 10 bases. Germline V gives CDR1 SGHRS, CDR2 YFSETQ. The ends lost 0 bases at V and 6 bases at J; junction bases unmatched: 8. This CDR3 comprises 17 residues. CDR3 amino acids: CASSLVLSGGAPGELFF. The CDR3 bases are TGCGCCAGCAGCTTGGTACTCAGCGGGGGGGCCCCCGGGGAGCTGTTTTTT.

This clone was observed a handful of times. The chain is built from TRBV7-2 and TRBJ2-7; D is unresolved. Germline CDR1 reads SGHTA; CDR2 reads FQGNSA. This CDR3 region has 14 residues. V was pared by 3 bases and J by 1 base, with 10 bases between. The DNA for the CDR3 is TGTGCCAGCAGCTTCAGCGACGGATCCTACGAGCAGTACTTC. This translates into CASSFSDGSYEQYF.

This clone occurred a few times. In nucleotides, the CDR3 is TGCGCCAGCAGCCAAGGACAGGGGGGAGAAAAACTGTTTTTT. The encoded protein is CASSQGQGGEKLFF. The rearrangement uses TRBV4-1 and TRBJ1-4; 9 bases align to TRBD1. The CDR3 has 14 residues. J was trimmed by 8 bases and V by 1 base; bases with no gene match: 2. Looked up from germline, CDR1 is MGHRA and CDR2 is YSYEKL.

Only a few counts were recorded for this clone. The rearrangement links TRBV5-4 to TRBJ1-2; TRBD1 matches at 7 bases. Germline V gene sequence: CDR1 SGHNT, CDR2 YYREEE (reference sequence). This CDR3 has 13 amino acids. V was clipped by 2 bases and J by 8 bases; unmatched bases: 6. The CDR3 bases are TGTGCCAGCAGCTTATATACAGGGGTCGGCTACACCTTC. Protein sequence: CASSLYTGVGYTF.

This clone has only a few counts. The chain is built from TRBV2 and TRBJ1-6, with D possibly matching TRBD1 (6 bases). CDR3 length: 13 residues. Deletions cut 6 bases from V and 10 bases from J, with 13 bases between. Germline assignment: CDR1 SNHLY and CDR2 FYNNEI. CDR3 DNA sequence: TGTGCCAGCAGAGGGGGTGGAAGCTCACCCCTCCACTTT. It yields the protein CASRGGGSSPLHF.

This clone was seen only a few times. J is TRBJ1-1 and V is TRBV25-1; D is possibly TRBD1 (6 bases). Trimming shortened V by 11 bases and J by 5 bases, and 12 bases separated the two germline ends. Germline CDR1 is MGHDK and CDR2 is SYGVNS. This CDR3 region has 11 residues. CDR3 sequence (DNA): TGTGCCTCAGCGAGGGGGACTGAAGCTTTCTTT. Translating gives CASARGTEAFF. Drawing the rest from reference TRBV25-1 and TRBJ1-1, the complete variable domain is EADIYQTPRYLVIGTGKKITLECSQTMGHDKMYWYQQDPGMELHLIHYSYGVNSTEKGDLSSESTVSRIRTEHFPLTLESARPSHTSQYLCASARGTEAFFGQGTRLTVV.